This entry lists 9 T cell receptor beta chains sequenced from one sample in a study of blood T cells in healthy people across ages. The second PCR ran about 6 to 11 cycles with a sample-barcoded 5' primer and J-beta primers. One entry per CDR3 protein, called by TCRdb with MiXCR from the 5' RACE reads. The table lists 1.5 million to 2 million distinct CDR3 sequences, about 31% of them singletons, with approximately 10% in the top ten. Sample: blood. The receptor set was obtained from a woman aged 25 to 45 in good health.

This clonotype has more than one count but fewer than ten. The J gene is TRBJ2-3, the V gene TRBV6-5; 9 positions match TRBD2. With V trimmed by 0 bases and J by 2 bases, 15 bases remained unmatched. CDR3 length: 20 residues. CDR1 is MNHEY, CDR2 SVGAGI, per germline. In DNA, the CDR3 is TGTGCCAGCAGTTACTCAGTGACGGGATCGAGCGGGAGGCCCACAGATACGCAGTATTTT. As protein: CASSYSVTGSSGRPTDTQYF.

Only a few counts were recorded for this clonotype. V is TRBV27 and J is TRBJ1-4; perhaps TRBD1 as D (5 bases). V lost 6 bases and J 2 bases, leaving 13 bases between the germline ends. Germline CDR1 and CDR2: MNHEY and SMNVEV (reference sequence). The CDR3 extends over 15 amino acids. The CDR3 coding sequence is TGTGCCAGCAGCTCATTCGGGGGGACTAATGAAAAACTGTTTTTT. Translation gives CASSSFGGTNEKLFF.

This clonotype turned up a few times. The chain recombines TRBV20-1 with TRBJ2-3; TRBD2 matches 7 bases. The CDR3 covers 14 residues. Germline loops: CDR1 DFQATT, CDR2 SNEGSKA (reference sequence). Germline trimming cut 0 bases from V and 8 bases from J; bases unmatched to any gene: 8. As DNA, the CDR3 is TGCAGTGCTAGAGATATGCGGGAGAGGGTTACGCAGTATTTT. Protein sequence: CSARDMRERVTQYF.

This clonotype was seen a few times. V usage is TRBV7-9 and J usage is TRBJ1-6; no clear D. Germline-derived CDR1 and CDR2 are SEHNR and FQNEAQ (reference sequence). V lost 5 bases, J lost 12 bases, and 8 bases lay in between. The CDR3 covers 11 residues. Here the CDR3 reads CASSPDVPLHF. CDR3 bases: TGTGCCAGCAGCCCGGATGTACCCCTCCACTTT.

This clonotype has just a few counts. V usage is TRBV27 and J usage is TRBJ2-7, with 12 nucleotides matching TRBD1. The V gene end was trimmed by 5 bases and the J gene end by 5 bases; junction bases not matched to a gene: 4. CDR3 length: 14 amino acids. The germline CDR1 and CDR2 sequences are MNHEY and SMNVEV (reference sequence). CDR3 residues: CASSDGTGGNEQYF. The CDR3 bases are TGTGCCAGCAGTGACGGGACAGGGGGCAACGAGCAGTACTTC.

V usage is TRBV11-2 and J usage is TRBJ2-6; tentative D call: TRBD2 (6 bases). Germline V gene data show CDR1 as SGHAT and CDR2 as FQNNGV. V lost 4 bases, J lost 1 base, and 23 bases lay in between. This CDR3 spans 20 amino acids. CDR3 loop: CASSSNKKQRGSSGANVLTF. For the CDR3, the DNA is TGTGCCAGCAGCTCTAACAAAAAGCAACGGGGGTCGTCTGGGGCCAACGTCCTGACTTTC.

The chain combines TRBV9 with TRBJ2-1; no definite D call. CDR3 length equals 17 residues. Trimming took 0 bases from V and 0 from J, leaving 13 bases between them. Germline CDR1 is SGDLS and CDR2 is YYNGEE. This CDR3 is CASSVVGQISSYNEQFF. The CDR3 region has the DNA TGTGCCAGCAGCGTAGTAGGGCAGATAAGCTCCTACAATGAGCAGTTCTTC.

The chain links TRBV27 to TRBJ2-7; D may be TRBD2 (6 bases). This CDR3 comprises 15 residues. CDR1 and CDR2 from the germline V gene are MNHEY and SMNVEV (reference sequence). Trimming pared 2 bases from V and 2 bases from J, leaving 13 bases between. For the CDR3, the DNA is TGTGCCAGCAGTTTAAACGCGGGGAGCCCCTACGAGCAGTACTTC. Its translation: CASSLNAGSPYEQYF.

Only a few counts were recorded for this clonotype. The chain is built from TRBV9 and TRBJ1-2; the D gene is possibly TRBD1 (5 bases). Germline V gene sequence: CDR1 SGDLS, CDR2 YYNGEE. Between the trimmed V and J ends, which lost 2 bases and 6 bases, there was a span of 14 bases. There are 14 residues in the CDR3. CDR3 loop: CASSVGGDINGYTF. CDR3 DNA: TGTGCCAGCAGCGTGGGAGGGGATATTAATGGCTACACCTTC.